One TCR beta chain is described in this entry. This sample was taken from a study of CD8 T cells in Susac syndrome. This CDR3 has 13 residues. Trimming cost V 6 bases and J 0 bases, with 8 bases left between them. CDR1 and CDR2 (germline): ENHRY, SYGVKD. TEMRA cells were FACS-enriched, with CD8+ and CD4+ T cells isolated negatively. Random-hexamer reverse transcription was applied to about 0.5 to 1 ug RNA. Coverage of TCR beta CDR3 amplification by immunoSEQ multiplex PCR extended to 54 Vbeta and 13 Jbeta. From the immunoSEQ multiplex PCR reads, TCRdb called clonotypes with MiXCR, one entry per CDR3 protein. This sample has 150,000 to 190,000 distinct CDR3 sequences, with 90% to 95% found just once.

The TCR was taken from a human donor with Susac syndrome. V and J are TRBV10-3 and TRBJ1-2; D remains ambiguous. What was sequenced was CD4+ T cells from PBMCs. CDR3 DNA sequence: TGTGCCATCAGGGGAGAACCTAACTATGGCTACACCTTC. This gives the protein CAIRGEPNYGYTF.